These 22 T cell receptor beta chains were sequenced from one sample in a study of cytomegalovirus exposure and HLA in healthy donors. PCR primers comprised 60 Vbeta and 13 Jbeta primers. Clones were sequenced by immunoSEQ multiplex PCR, and TCRdb holds only the in-frame ones, with some missing. The data contain over 95,000 clones, roughly 69% of them singletons. Sequencing was performed on PBMCs. The origin of the receptors is a human donor in good health.

The chain uses TRBV11-2 and TRBJ1-1, with 7 nucleotides matching TRBD1. Germline V gene data show CDR1 as SGHAT and CDR2 as FQNNGV. Losses at the gene ends were 3 bases for V and 3 bases for J; bases not matched to a gene: 7. The CDR3 runs 15 residues. The DNA of the CDR3 is TGTGCCAGCAGCTTCAGGGACAGCCTTGACACTGAAGCTTTCTTT. It translates to CASSFRDSLDTEAFF.

The chain uses TRBV19 and TRBJ2-1; TRBD2 matches at 13 bases. The CDR3 is made up of 16 amino acids. J gave up 4 bases and V 6 bases, and 6 bases lay outside the gene matches. Looked up from germline, CDR1 is LNHDA and CDR2 is SQIVND (reference sequence). The CDR3 is CASRGLAGRGYNEQFF. The CDR3 region has the DNA TGTGCCAGTAGGGGACTAGCGGGGAGGGGTTACAATGAGCAGTTCTTC.

This chain joins TRBV19 and TRBJ2-7; 10 bases are a match to TRBD1. Per germline, CDR1 LNHDA and CDR2 SQIVND (reference sequence). This CDR3 has 18 residues. Unmatched junction bases numbered 13, after V lost 5 bases and J lost 0 bases. DNA for the CDR3: TGTGCCAGTAGTCCGGGACAGGGGATGAGGGTGACCTCCTACGAGCAGTACTTC. This translates into CASSPGQGMRVTSYEQYF.

The chain employs TRBV5-1 and TRBJ2-1; the D gene is possibly TRBD1 (6 bases). Per the germline V gene, CDR1 is SGHRS and CDR2 is YFSETQ. The CDR3 extends over 14 amino acids. The V end lost 4 bases, the J end lost 8 bases, and 16 bases lay between the germline ends. The CDR3 reads CASSPGTNDDEQFF. CDR3 DNA sequence: TGCGCCAGCAGCCCCGGGACAAATGACGATGAGCAGTTCTTC.

The rearrangement joins TRBV5-1 to TRBJ1-4, with a weak D call TRBD1 (5 bases). With 3 bases removed from V and 7 bases from J, the gap between germline ends came to 19 bases. The CDR3 sequence is 16 residues long. Germline values: CDR1 SGHRS, CDR2 YFSETQ. As DNA, the CDR3 is TGCGCCAGCAGCTCCCTGGGCGGGGACGGCGTTGAAAAACTGTTTTTT. Translation: CASSSLGGDGVEKLFF.

The chain couples TRBV10-3 to TRBJ2-5; 10 bases fit TRBD2. The CDR3 contains 14 residues. The V and J ends lost 8 bases and 0 bases, in that order; junction bases with no gene match: 3. Germline V lookup: CDR1 ENHRY, CDR2 SYGVKD. DNA for the CDR3: TGTGCCATCGCCGGGACTAGCGACCAAGAGACCCAGTACTTC. Translating gives CAIAGTSDQETQYF.

This clone was counted between two and nine times. The CDR3 bases are TGTGCCAGCTGGGGGACAGGAGGGGTGGCTAACTATGGCTACACCTTC. It specifies CASWGTGGVANYGYTF. The chain recombines TRBV28 with TRBJ1-2, with 8 positions matching TRBD1. This CDR3 has 16 amino acids. Trimming cost V 8 bases and J 0 bases; bases outside gene matches: 11. Germline loops: CDR1 MDHEN, CDR2 SYDVKM.

V and J are TRBV6-5 and TRBJ2-2; possibly TRBD1 for D (5 bases). CDR3 length: 15 residues. Germline V gene sequence: CDR1 MNHEY, CDR2 SVGAGI. V was clipped by 2 bases and J by 5 bases, with 12 bases between them. The CDR3 loop reads CASSYEAGRTGELFF. As DNA, the CDR3 is TGTGCCAGCAGTTACGAGGCAGGGCGAACCGGGGAGCTGTTTTTT.

The J gene is TRBJ2-3, the V gene TRBV5-1; 8 positions match TRBD1. The CDR3 has 15 amino acids. Germline loops: CDR1 SGHRS, CDR2 YFSETQ. The V gene end was trimmed by 4 bases and the J gene end by 3 bases; junction bases not matched to a gene: 7. The CDR3 sequence is CASSVSGGWTDTQYF. CDR3 bases: TGCGCCAGCAGCGTGTCAGGGGGCTGGACAGATACGCAGTATTTT.

This clone has more than one count but fewer than ten. The rearrangement joins TRBV9 to TRBJ1-1; D not resolved. Germline V lookup: CDR1 SGDLS, CDR2 YYNGEE. Trimming shortened V by 4 bases and J by 0 bases, and 13 bases separated the two germline ends. This CDR3 region has 15 residues. The CDR3 protein is CASSPPGRMNTEAFF. For the CDR3, the DNA is TGTGCCAGCAGCCCCCCCGGGAGAATGAACACTGAAGCTTTCTTT.

The chain has TRBV5-1 and TRBJ2-5; TRBD2 aligns across 7 bases. The CDR3 length is 14 residues. Germline lookup yields CDR1 SGHRS and CDR2 YFSETQ. The V segment lost 0 bases and the J segment 4 bases; nucleotides outside the gene matches: 3. The DNA of the CDR3 is TGCGCCAGCAGCTTGGGCGGGGGAAGAGAGACCCAGTACTTC. It specifies CASSLGGGRETQYF. The whole variable domain, filled in from reference TRBV5-1 and TRBJ2-5, reads KAGVTQTPRYLIKTRGQQVTLSCSPISGHRSVSWYQQTPGQGLQFLFEYFSETQRNKGNFPGRFSGRQFSNSRSEMNVSTLELGDSALYLCASSLGGGRETQYFGPGTRLLVL.

The chain uses TRBV9 and TRBJ1-1, with D unresolved. Germline V gene lookup returns CDR1 SGDLS and CDR2 YYNGEE. This CDR3 region has 13 residues. Trimming stripped 4 bases from V and 1 base from J, with 8 bases between. CDR3 in amino acids: CASSIDTNTEAFF. The CDR3 DNA reads as TGTGCCAGCAGCATTGACACGAACACTGAAGCTTTCTTT.

The chain recombines TRBV19 with TRBJ2-7; maybe TRBD1 (6 bases). V shed 3 bases and J shed 4 bases, with 13 bases lying between them. Germline V gene sequence: CDR1 LNHDA, CDR2 SQIVND (reference sequence). The CDR3 totals 14 residues. In DNA form, the CDR3 reads TGTGCCAGTAGTATCGCCTCTCAGGGGTACGAGCAGTACTTC. It yields the protein CASSIASQGYEQYF.

The CDR3 here is CASSLGSGTSTDTQYF. Written as DNA, the CDR3 is TGCGCCAGCAGCTTGGGAAGCGGAACTAGCACAGATACGCAGTATTTT. The chain has TRBV5-1 and TRBJ2-3; D may be TRBD2 (5 bases). Trimming pared 0 bases from V and 0 bases from J, leaving 11 bases between. The CDR3 totals 16 residues. Germline CDR1 and CDR2: SGHRS and YFSETQ.

The chain carries TRBV6-5 and TRBJ2-5; 8 bases map to TRBD2. The CDR3 sequence is 15 residues long. Losses at the gene ends were 6 bases for V and 5 bases for J; bases not matched to a gene: 11. Germline V gene data show CDR1 as MNHEY and CDR2 as SVGAGI. The CDR3 loop reads CASSSPTGGGETQYF. CDR3 nucleotide sequence: TGTGCCAGCAGCTCCCCCACAGGCGGGGGGGAGACCCAGTACTTC.

The gene calls are TRBV5-1 and TRBJ1-2; 11 bases agree with TRBD1. The V segment lost 3 bases and the J segment 4 bases; nucleotides outside the gene matches: 5. Per the germline V gene, CDR1 is SGHRS and CDR2 is YFSETQ. This CDR3 is built from 15 residues. The CDR3 coding sequence is TGCGCCAGCAGCTCCGGCGGACAGGGGGCCTATGGCTACACCTTC. Residues: CASSSGGQGAYGYTF. The variable domain in full, completed from reference TRBV5-1 and TRBJ1-2, reads KAGVTQTPRYLIKTRGQQVTLSCSPISGHRSVSWYQQTPGQGLQFLFEYFSETQRNKGNFPGRFSGRQFSNSRSEMNVSTLELGDSALYLCASSSGGQGAYGYTFGSGTRLTVV.

This clone has more than one count but fewer than ten. This chain uses TRBV28 with TRBJ1-6, with 10 bases identical to TRBD1. V lost 7 bases to trimming and J lost 10 bases; unmatched junction nucleotides: 10. There are 15 residues in the CDR3. CDR1 MDHEN and CDR2 SYDVKM come from the germline V gene. The CDR3 sequence is CASKKTGTGDSPLHF. The CDR3 DNA reads as TGTGCCAGCAAAAAAACGGGGACAGGGGACTCACCCCTCCACTTT.

CDR3 DNA sequence: TGTGCCAGCAGCTCCTGGGGCCAGGGGGCAAGGTCTGGGGCCAACGTCCTGACTTTC. As protein: CASSSWGQGARSGANVLTF. The chain joins TRBV7-9 to TRBJ2-6; 8 bases match TRBD1. In germline, CDR1 is SEHNR, CDR2 FQNEAQ (reference sequence). The CDR3 consists of 19 residues. With 4 bases clipped from V and 1 base from J, the junction kept 12 bases outside the gene matches.

CDR3: CASSSGRGGADTQYF. CDR3 nucleotides: TGTGCCAGTAGTTCAGGACGGGGAGGGGCAGATACGCAGTATTTT. V gene TRBV19 combines with J gene TRBJ2-3, with 7 bases that match TRBD2. The CDR3 is made up of 15 amino acids. V trimming: 5 bases; J trimming: 4 bases; junction bases outside the gene matches: 9. The germline CDR1 and CDR2 sequences are LNHDA and SQIVND (reference sequence).

This sequence joins TRBV7-2 and TRBJ1-3; D uncertain. The germline V gene encodes CDR1 SGHTA and CDR2 FQGNSA. This CDR3 comprises 14 residues. V lost 0 bases, J lost 2 bases, and 5 bases lay in between. The CDR3 spells CASSLAGPGNTIYF. DNA of the CDR3: TGTGCCAGCAGCTTAGCTGGGCCTGGAAACACCATATATTTT.

A word on this clone: The junction differs from germline at one of its ends, possibly a read error. The V gene is TRBV7-7, the J gene TRBJ2-1; a possible D gene is TRBD1 (5 bases). CDR1 and CDR2 from the germline V gene are SSHAT and FNYEAQ (reference sequence). There are 15 residues in the CDR3. CDR3 nucleotide sequence: TGTGCTAGCAGCTTGGGGCTAGACCGATACAATGAGCAGTTCTTC. It encodes CASSLGLDRYNEQFF.

V gene TRBV30 combines with J gene TRBJ1-3, with D hard to call. V was cut by 5 bases and J by 0 bases, with 11 bases left in between. Germline lookup yields CDR1 GTSNPN and CDR2 SVGIG (reference sequence). The CDR3 is 14 residues long. As DNA, the CDR3 is TGTGCCTGGGATAATTGGGCCTCTGGAAACACCATATATTTT. It specifies CAWDNWASGNTIYF.